This T cell receptor beta chain was retrieved from a study of Graves' ophthalmopathy and Graves' hyperthyroidism. For this clonotype: The antigen remains unidentified.

Overall study results and limits: Classification of ophthalmopathy versus stable hyperthyroidism by a 13-signature model yielded around 91% sensitivity and just over 80% specificity.

RNA transcripts yielded amplified TCR beta CDR3 regions. The first-round RT-PCR employed HTBI primers together with the Qiagen OneStep RT-PCR kit. A multiplex PCR was then performed as the second round. TCRdb reanalysed the multiplex PCR reads using MiXCR and keeps one entry per CDR3 protein. In the table there are a few hundred thousand distinct CDR3 sequences, approximately 37% of which are singletons. V lost 0 bases to trimming and J lost 0 bases, with 12 bases between them. There are 15 residues in the CDR3. From germline, CDR1 is DFQATT and CDR2 SNEGSKA (reference sequence). The sample taken for sequencing was peripheral blood or thyroid tissue (not recorded which). The sequence was obtained from an adult man with Graves' hyperthyroidism. The gene calls are TRBV20-1 and TRBJ2-7; TRBD1 is a possible D gene (6 bases). The CDR3 reads CSARDVQGLSYEQYF. CDR3 sequence (DNA): TGCAGTGCTAGAGATGTACAGGGCCTCTCCTACGAGCAGTACTTC.